The 8 T cell receptor beta chains below come from one sample, sequenced in a study of blood T cell repertoires in COVID-19. Sequencing used immunoSEQ multiplex PCR; TCRdb keeps in-frame clones, though not all of them. Among around 33,000 clones listed, about 81% were seen once. The sequenced material came from peripheral blood. The receptors here all came from an elderly man with acute or convalescent COVID-19.

The J gene is TRBJ1-1, the V gene TRBV12-3 or TRBV12-4; a weak D match, TRBD1 (6 bases). Trimming shortened V by 4 bases and J by 1 base, and 7 bases separated the two germline ends. This CDR3 contains 13 residues. For the CDR3, the DNA is TGTGCCAGCAGTTGGGACAAGAACACTGAAGCTTTCTTT. Encoded protein: CASSWDKNTEAFF.

This clone appeared a few times. The chain couples TRBV5-8 to TRBJ1-6, with D possibly being TRBD1 (5 bases). The CDR3 contains 14 residues. Between the trimmed V and J ends, which lost 5 bases and 3 bases, there was a span of 9 bases. Germline V gene lookup returns CDR1 SGHTS and CDR2 YDEGEE. CDR3 DNA: TGTGCCAGCAGTCGACAGCTCTATAATTCACCCCTCCACTTT. The encoded protein is CASSRQLYNSPLHF.

The chain joins TRBV3-1 (or the pseudogene TRBV3-2) to TRBJ2-7; 7 bases agree with TRBD1. The CDR3 spans 15 residues. Germline CDR1 reads LGHDT; CDR2 reads YNNKEL (reference sequence). V dropped 1 base and J dropped 3; count of bases not matched to a gene: 6. CDR3 DNA sequence: TGTGCCAGCAGCCAAGGGACAGGTGACATCTACGAGCAGTACTTC. Translation: CASSQGTGDIYEQYF.

In this sample, this clone turned up a few times. The chain employs TRBV7-8 and TRBJ2-2; perhaps TRBD2 as D (5 bases). The CDR3 loop spans 13 amino acids. V gave up 8 bases and J gave up 1 base, with 8 bases separating them. Per the germline V gene, CDR1 is SGHVS and CDR2 is FQNEAQ. The CDR3 loop reads CASRAGNTGELFF. The DNA of the CDR3 is TGTGCCAGCCGGGCGGGGAACACCGGGGAGCTGTTTTTT.

The chain carries TRBV7-9 and TRBJ1-1; 11 nucleotides align to TRBD1. CDR1 is SEHNR, CDR2 FQNEAQ, per germline (reference sequence). Germline trimming cut 3 bases from V and 10 bases from J; bases unmatched to any gene: 1. The CDR3 covers 12 residues. The CDR3 nucleotides are TGTGCCAGCAGCTTGGGACAGGGGGGAGCTTTCTTT. Its translation: CASSLGQGGAFF.

Turning to this clone: Other DNA sequences in the same sample also yield this CDR3. The chain recombines TRBV27 with TRBJ1-2, with 7 bases matching TRBD1. With 5 bases clipped from V and 8 bases from J, the junction kept 8 bases outside the gene matches. CDR1 and CDR2 (germline): MNHEY, SMNVEV (reference sequence). The CDR3 is made up of 13 amino acids. The CDR3 DNA reads TGTGCCAGCAGTCTTCGACAGGGCTCCGGCTACACCTTC. Protein sequence: CASSLRQGSGYTF.

The V call is TRBV7-2, the J call TRBJ2-4, with 14 positions matching TRBD2. Losses at the gene ends were 5 bases for V and 7 bases for J; bases not matched to a gene: 10. The CDR3 runs to 17 residues. Germline V gene lookup returns CDR1 SGHTA and CDR2 FQGNSA. The CDR3 protein is CASSRSGLAGAGNIQYF. DNA of the CDR3: TGTGCCAGCAGCAGATCGGGACTAGCGGGGGCCGGGAACATTCAGTACTTC.

This sequence joins TRBV2 and TRBJ1-2; 7 positions agree with TRBD1. Losses at the gene ends were 1 base for V and 5 bases for J; bases not matched to a gene: 7. Germline loops: CDR1 SNHLY, CDR2 FYNNEI. The CDR3 covers 15 residues. The CDR3, as DNA: TGTGCCAGCAGTGAAGAGGGCAGGGGGAGGTATGGCTACACCTTC. Translated, it gives CASSEEGRGRYGYTF. The full variable domain, in which reference TRBV2 and TRBJ1-2 provide the parts outside the CDR3, is EPEVTQTPSHQVTQMGQEVILRCVPISNHLYFYWYRQILGQKVEFLVSFYNNEISEKSEIFDDQFSVERPDGSNFTLKIRSTKLEDSAMYFCASSEEGRGRYGYTFGSGTRLTVV.